This entry features one T cell receptor (beta chain) sequence. The sample comes from a study of blood T cell repertoires in COVID-19. Study details: The cDNA or gDNA used as material had been derived from T cells, B-cell-depleted T cells, or PBMCs.

TCRdb keeps only in-frame clones here, not all; method: immunoSEQ multiplex PCR. Here the sample spans around 230,000 clones, 70% to 90% being singletons. After removal of 5 bases from V and 5 bases from J, the junction contained 7 bases not matched to a gene. Germline values: CDR1 LNHNV, CDR2 YYDKDF (reference sequence). The CDR3 consists of 14 residues. The clonotype originates from a woman between 65 and 79 years old with active or convalescent COVID-19. The material sequenced was peripheral blood. The chain couples TRBV15 to TRBJ2-5, with TRBD1 identical over 8 bases. In DNA, the CDR3 is TGTGCCACCAGCGGCGACAGGGGCGGGGAGACCCAGTACTTC. It translates to CATSGDRGGETQYF.